This TCR beta chain was profiled in a study of cytomegalovirus exposure and HLA in healthy donors. Vbeta (60) and Jbeta (13) primers were used in the PCR. Measured with immunoSEQ multiplex PCR; TCRdb has only the in-frame clones, and not every one. The table lists 77,000 or so clones, roughly 84% of them singletons. Comments on this clone: Antigen unknown.

General study results and limits: When a later analysis compared HLA-associated TCR beta chains with equally common others, the HLA-associated chains turned out to be more clonally expanded and to have lower generation probabilities. Per published accounts, TCR beta sequences correctly predicted the HLA-A and HLA-B alleles of most subjects.

The source of this sequence is a man in his 70s in good health and CMV-seropositive. Sequences were obtained from PBMCs.

The CDR3 is CASRSGTGGTEAFF. DNA for the CDR3: TGTGCCAGCAGGTCCGGGACAGGGGGCACTGAAGCTTTCTTT. The chain uses TRBV28 and TRBJ1-1; 11 bases line up with TRBD1. CDR3 length: 14 residues. The germline V gene encodes CDR1 MDHEN and CDR2 SYDVKM. With 6 bases clipped from V and 4 bases from J, the junction kept 4 bases outside the gene matches.